The 6 T cell receptor beta chains given below trace back to one sample, sequenced in a study of cytomegalovirus exposure and HLA in healthy donors. This PCR relied on a set of 60 Vbeta primers and 13 Jbeta primers. This table comes from immunoSEQ multiplex PCR, and its TCRdb copy is limited to in-frame clones, with some not included. The sample yields about 110,000 clones, roughly four fifths seen once. The sample was PBMCs. These receptors all stem from a man between 18 and 35 years old in good health and CMV-seronegative.

The V and J genes are TRBV7-9 and TRBJ2-7; tentatively, D is TRBD1 (6 bases). In germline, CDR1 is SEHNR, CDR2 FQNEAQ (reference sequence). The CDR3 extends over 14 amino acids. The CDR3 sequence: CGTTGTQLSYEQYF. The CDR3 coding sequence is TGTGGGACGACAGGCACCCAACTCTCCTACGAGCAGTACTTC.

The V and J genes are TRBV7-2 and TRBJ2-5, with D maybe TRBD2 (7 bases). This CDR3 has 15 residues. Trimming shortened V by 7 bases and J by 4 bases, and 19 bases separated the two germline ends. Germline V gene lookup returns CDR1 SGHTA and CDR2 FQGNSA. CDR3 nucleotides: TGTGCCAGCACCCCTGGGAGGGGGGGTCGAGAGACCCAGTACTTC. Protein product: CASTPGRGGRETQYF.

CDR3 bases: TGCGCCAGCAGCTATAGTCCCAAAGAGACCCAGTACTTC. Residues: CASSYSPKETQYF. This chain connects TRBV5-1 to TRBJ2-5; D uncertain. Trimming took off 3 bases at V and 3 bases at J, with 9 bases between the two ends. Germline values: CDR1 SGHRS, CDR2 YFSETQ. CDR3 length: 13 residues.

The J gene is TRBJ1-2, the V gene TRBV28, with D tentatively TRBD1 (6 bases). V shed 8 bases and J shed 2 bases, with 15 bases lying between them. Germline lookup yields CDR1 MDHEN and CDR2 SYDVKM. The CDR3 is 14 amino acids. The CDR3 bases are TGTGCCAGCCTAACAGGGAGGGGGAACTATGGCTACACCTTC. Translating it yields CASLTGRGNYGYTF.

This clone was recorded only once. The gene calls are TRBV9 and TRBJ2-3; D not resolved. This CDR3 has 15 residues. Trimming took off 1 base at V and 2 bases at J, with 11 bases between the two ends. Per germline, CDR1 SGDLS and CDR2 YYNGEE. The CDR3 spells CASSVNHYYTDTQYF. Here the CDR3 DNA reads TGTGCCAGCAGCGTAAACCACTACTACACAGATACGCAGTATTTT.

The chain is built from TRBV19 and TRBJ2-7; D unresolved. The germline V gene encodes CDR1 LNHDA and CDR2 SQIVND (reference sequence). The CDR3 is 14 residues long. V dropped 5 bases and J dropped 0 bases, with 11 bases sitting between them. The CDR3 is CASSQTVSSYEQYF. The CDR3 coding sequence is TGTGCCAGTAGTCAGACTGTTAGCTCCTACGAGCAGTACTTC.